These 24 T cell receptor beta chains originate from one sample sequenced in a study of control samples from healthy donors and cancer patients. The table came from immunoSEQ multiplex PCR; TCRdb's copy has only in-frame clones and leaves some out. Here the sample spans tens of thousands of clones, over 85% being singletons. The specimen was PBMCs. Receptor source: a man in his sixties with colorectal cancer.

The V and J genes are TRBV5-4 and TRBJ2-7, with 7 bases lining up with TRBD2. Germline V gene sequence: CDR1 SGHNT, CDR2 YYREEE (reference sequence). The CDR3 covers 14 residues. Trimming cost V 5 bases and J 0 bases; bases outside gene matches: 5. The CDR3 spells CASRGGSDSYEQYF. The CDR3 DNA is TGTGCCAGCAGGGGGGGGAGCGACTCCTACGAGCAGTACTTC.

This rearrangement joins TRBV6-2 or TRBV6-3 to TRBJ2-3; perhaps TRBD1 as D (6 bases). V lost 6 bases to trimming and J lost 7 bases, with 17 bases between them. The CDR3 runs 14 residues. Germline lookup yields CDR1 MNHEY and CDR2 SVGEGT. CDR3: CASSRQDSINTQYF. For the CDR3, the DNA is TGTGCCAGCAGCCGCCAGGACAGCATCAATACGCAGTATTTT.

The chain combines TRBV18 with TRBJ2-1, with D perhaps matching TRBD2 (6 bases). Looked up from germline, CDR1 is KGHSH and CDR2 is LQKENI. This CDR3 spans 15 amino acids. V shed 5 bases and J shed 7 bases, with 18 bases lying between them. The CDR3 DNA follows: TGTGCCAGCTCATCCCGGACTACCCATCAAAATGAGCAGTTCTTC. It yields the protein CASSSRTTHQNEQFF. The full variable domain, rest sourced from reference TRBV18 and TRBJ2-1, is NAGVMQNPRHLVRRRGQEARLRCSPMKGHSHVYWYRQLPEEGLKFMVYLQKENIIDESGMPKERFSAEFPKEGPSILRIQQVVRGDSAAYFCASSSRTTHQNEQFFGPGTRLTVL.

The chain uses TRBV5-1 and TRBJ1-4; D call uncertain. This CDR3 has 14 residues. The V end was cut by 1 base, the J end by 8 bases, with 12 bases between. The germline V gene has CDR1 SGHRS and CDR2 YFSETQ. This CDR3 reads CASSLSWGGEKLFF. As DNA, the CDR3 is TGCGCCAGCAGCTTGAGCTGGGGAGGAGAAAAACTGTTTTTT. The variable domain in full, completed from reference TRBV5-1 and TRBJ1-4, reads KAGVTQTPRYLIKTRGQQVTLSCSPISGHRSVSWYQQTPGQGLQFLFEYFSETQRNKGNFPGRFSGRQFSNSRSEMNVSTLELGDSALYLCASSLSWGGEKLFFGSGTQLSVL.

The chain combines TRBV30 with TRBJ2-7; 9 bases align to TRBD1. This CDR3 is built from 13 residues. Germline CDR1 and CDR2: GTSNPN and SVGIG (reference sequence). V trimming: 7 bases; J trimming: 3 bases; junction bases outside the gene matches: 7. Here the CDR3 DNA reads TGTGCCTTCCGGGGACAGGGAAACTACGAGCAGTACTTC. Encoded protein: CAFRGQGNYEQYF.

The chain carries TRBV7-2 and TRBJ1-4; 7 nucleotides line up with TRBD1. Trimming took 5 bases from V and 7 from J; bases not matched to a gene: 10. The CDR3 totals 15 residues. Germline V gene data show CDR1 as SGHTA and CDR2 as FQGNSA. CDR3 amino acids: CASSPQGGLSEKLFF. The DNA for the CDR3 is TGTGCCAGCAGCCCGCAGGGGGGCCTAAGTGAAAAACTGTTTTTT.

The CDR3 nucleotides read TGTGCCAGCAGCTCCGACTCAGACCCTTACAATGAGCAGTTCTTC. Translating it yields CASSSDSDPYNEQFF. The gene calls are TRBV7-2 and TRBJ2-1, with D uncertain. Germline CDR1 SGHTA, CDR2 FQGNSA. The CDR3 is 15 residues long. The V end lost 4 bases, the J end lost 4 bases, and 14 bases lay between the germline ends.

The gene calls are TRBV29-1 and TRBJ1-3; TRBD1 matches 7 bases. Unmatched junction bases numbered 6, after V lost 7 bases and J lost 0 bases. Germline V gives CDR1 SQVTM, CDR2 ANQGSEA. The CDR3 runs to 14 residues. The CDR3 DNA is TGCAGCGCCGCCGGGACAGCCTCTGGAAACACCATATATTTT. Translating gives CSAAGTASGNTIYF.

This chain uses TRBV12-3 or TRBV12-4 with TRBJ1-5, with a tentative D call TRBD1 (6 bases). This CDR3 has 13 amino acids. V was clipped by 8 bases and J by 9 bases, with 17 bases between them. CDR3 nucleotide sequence: TGTGCCAGCGGCGAGGGCAGGGGAGCGCCCCAGCATTTT. It yields the protein CASGEGRGAPQHF.

The rearrangement links TRBV5-4 to TRBJ2-5; D possibly corresponds to TRBD1 (6 bases). The CDR3 spans 13 residues. The V and J ends lost 0 bases and 5 bases respectively, with 8 bases between them. Germline V CDR1 and CDR2: SGHNT, YYREEE (reference sequence). The CDR3 DNA reads TGTGCCAGCAGCTTGGTGAGGGGGGAGACCCAGTACTTC. Residues: CASSLVRGETQYF.

CDR3 DNA sequence: TGTGCCAGCAGCTTGGGGGGGGGTGGTAATGAGCAGTTCTTC. Protein product: CASSLGGGGNEQFF. The chain carries TRBV7-2 and TRBJ2-1; 7 bases map to TRBD2. The junction had 6 bases not matched to a gene; V was cut back by 3 bases and J by 7 bases. From germline, CDR1 is SGHTA and CDR2 FQGNSA. CDR3 length: 14 amino acids.

The chain recombines TRBV6-5 with TRBJ1-1; possibly TRBD1 for D (5 bases). Trimming shortened V by 6 bases and J by 1 base, and 15 bases separated the two germline ends. There are 15 residues in the CDR3. The germline gives CDR1 MNHEY, CDR2 SVGAGI. CDR3 amino acids: CASRMFGDSNTEAFF. The DNA for the CDR3 is TGTGCCAGCAGAATGTTCGGGGACTCGAACACTGAAGCTTTCTTT.

There are a few counts of this clone. V is TRBV5-1 and J is TRBJ1-2; D is unresolved. The CDR3 has 15 residues. Germline assignment: CDR1 SGHRS and CDR2 YFSETQ. Trimming removed 0 bases at V and 6 bases at J, with 15 bases between. DNA of the CDR3: TGCGCCAGCAGCTTGGATACTCCGTCGCGGGATGGCTACACCTTC. This encodes CASSLDTPSRDGYTF.

V gene TRBV5-4 combines with J gene TRBJ2-5, with D uncertain. Trimming took 4 bases from V and 5 from J, leaving 6 bases between them. The germline gives CDR1 SGHNT, CDR2 YYREEE (reference sequence). The CDR3 runs 11 residues. CDR3 DNA sequence: TGTGCCAGCAGCCTCAAGGAGACCCAGTACTTC. Translation: CASSLKETQYF.

This chain links TRBV2 with TRBJ1-1; D gene ambiguous. Germline CDR1 is SNHLY and CDR2 is FYNNEI. V lost 6 bases to trimming and J lost 13 bases, with 18 bases between them. This CDR3 spans 12 amino acids. The CDR3 coding sequence is TGTGCCAGCAGACCCGACTCCGTCATCGGTTTCTTT. This codes for CASRPDSVIGFF.

The chain carries TRBV5-1 and TRBJ1-3; TRBD1 matches at 7 bases. From germline, CDR1 is SGHRS and CDR2 YFSETQ. J gave up 0 bases and V 4 bases, and 10 bases lay outside the gene matches. The CDR3 is made up of 17 amino acids. CDR3 region: CASSPWTGSLSGNTIYF. The CDR3 nucleotides are TGCGCCAGCAGCCCCTGGACAGGCTCCCTCTCTGGAAACACCATATATTTT.

V is TRBV19 and J is TRBJ1-5; D might be TRBD1 (6 bases). This CDR3 has 15 residues. V was pared by 8 bases and J by 3 bases, with 17 bases between. Looked up from germline, CDR1 is LNHDA and CDR2 is SQIVND (reference sequence). The DNA of the CDR3 is TGTGCCAGTTCCCGGGGGCTCTCCACCAATCAGCCCCAGCATTTT. Protein sequence: CASSRGLSTNQPQHF.

The chain uses TRBV5-5 and TRBJ2-1, with a weak D call TRBD1 (5 bases). CDR3 length equals 16 residues. The V and J ends lost 5 bases and 5 bases respectively, with 20 bases between them. Germline CDR1 SGHKS, CDR2 YYEKEE (reference sequence). This CDR3 reads CASRSQPGLLHNEQFF. The CDR3, as DNA: TGTGCCAGCAGATCACAACCAGGGTTATTACACAATGAGCAGTTCTTC.

This chain uses TRBV5-8 with TRBJ1-1; D not resolved. Germline CDR1 reads SGHTS; CDR2 reads YDEGEE. V lost 6 bases to trimming and J lost 7 bases, with 10 bases between them. CDR3 length: 11 amino acids. The CDR3 nucleotides read TGTGCCAGCAAGAGCTGGCGTGAAGCTTTCTTT. Translated: CASKSWREAFF.

The chain uses TRBV4-1 and TRBJ2-1, with 7 bases identical to TRBD1. The J segment lost 1 base and the V segment lost 6 bases, leaving 6 bases of the junction unmatched. The CDR3 contains 15 residues. Germline assignment: CDR1 MGHRA and CDR2 YSYEKL. The CDR3 protein is CASSSQGHSYNEQFF. Here the CDR3 DNA reads TGCGCCAGCAGTTCACAGGGGCATTCCTACAATGAGCAGTTCTTC.

V usage is TRBV6-5 and J usage is TRBJ2-1, with unresolved D. The germline CDR1 and CDR2 sequences are MNHEY and SVGAGI. The CDR3 loop spans 15 amino acids. Trimming cost V 0 bases and J 7 bases, with 13 bases left between them. The CDR3 DNA sequence: TGTGCCAGCAGTTACTCTCCTTACGCCGATAATGAGCAGTTCTTC. Its translation: CASSYSPYADNEQFF.

The chain links TRBV4-1 to TRBJ1-1, with D perhaps TRBD1 (5 bases). Between the trimmed V and J ends, which lost 1 base and 3 bases, there was a span of 21 bases. Germline V gene sequence: CDR1 MGHRA, CDR2 YSYEKL. The CDR3 totals 18 residues. DNA for the CDR3: TGCGCCAGCAGCCAAGTTCACAGGTTGGTTGGCGTGGACACTGAAGCTTTCTTT. Translating gives CASSQVHRLVGVDTEAFF.

The rearrangement joins TRBV9 to TRBJ2-2; 8 nucleotides line up with TRBD2. CDR1 and CDR2 (germline): SGDLS, YYNGEE. This CDR3 has 16 residues. The V and J ends lost 0 bases and 5 bases, in that order; junction bases with no gene match: 6. The CDR3 DNA follows: TGTGCCAGCAGCGTAGCTTGGTCGGGGGGGACCGGGGAGCTGTTTTTT. Residues: CASSVAWSGGTGELFF.

V is TRBV3-1 (or the pseudogene TRBV3-2) and J is TRBJ2-5, with D perhaps matching TRBD1 (6 bases). V was shortened by 0 bases and J by 7 bases, with 15 bases between the two germline ends. Germline CDR1 is LGHDT and CDR2 is YNNKEL (reference sequence). This CDR3 is built from 15 residues. CDR3 in DNA: TGTGCCAGCAGCCAAGATATTGGGGGCGCGGGGACCCAGTACTTC. It encodes CASSQDIGGAGTQYF.